A single TCR beta chain is shown here with its context. What it binds is not known. V lost 4 bases, J lost 7 bases, and 13 bases lay in between. The V gene's germline CDR1 is SEHNR and CDR2 FQNEAQ (reference sequence). This CDR3 comprises 13 residues. The record originates from a study of cytomegalovirus exposure and HLA in healthy donors. Study-level information: Sequencing of some 200 million T cells in an earlier analysis found 90 million to 120 million unique TCR beta sequences. Roughly 85 million unique TCRs from HLA-typed donors made up an early data release.

13 Jbeta primers and 60 Vbeta primers were used for the PCR. TCRdb's copy holds only in-frame clones and misses some; the assay was immunoSEQ multiplex PCR. The table has 150,000 to 250,000 clones, 75% to 85% seen once; the top ten hold under 3%. The study's findings and limits: Many donors carried some public TCRs, although rarity characterized most TCR sequences. TCR beta chains numbering roughly 150 were designated cytomegalovirus-associated.

The V call is TRBV7-9, the J call TRBJ1-1, with D unresolved. What was sequenced was PBMCs. The receptor was isolated from a woman in her forties or fifties in good health and CMV-seronegative. The DNA of the CDR3 is TGTGCCAGCAGCTCCCTACCCGAGGGTGAAGCTTTCTTT. Its translation is CASSSLPEGEAFF.